One and the same sample provided the 17 T cell receptor beta chains below, sequenced in a study of blood T cell repertoires in COVID-19. Assay used: immunoSEQ multiplex PCR; TCRdb lists only in-frame clones, some missing. The sample includes 77,000 or so clones, 75% to 90% seen only once; the top ten take approximately 4.8%. The sequencing input was peripheral blood. The receptors were gathered from a man aged 80 or over with acute or convalescent COVID-19.

This chain uses TRBV3-1 (or the pseudogene TRBV3-2) with TRBJ1-1; no firm D call. CDR1 is LGHDT and CDR2 is YNNKEL in the germline V gene (reference sequence). The V end lost 0 bases, the J end lost 4 bases, and 9 bases lay between the germline ends. The CDR3 contains 14 residues. The CDR3 region has the DNA TGTGCCAGCAGCCAAGAGGTGAGTGCCACTGAAGCTTTCTTT. It yields the protein CASSQEVSATEAFF.

J is TRBJ2-7 and V is TRBV7-9; TRBD1 matches at 7 bases. V lost 5 bases and J lost 7; bases outside the gene matches: 11. The CDR3 sequence is 14 residues long. CDR1 SEHNR and CDR2 FQNEAQ come from the germline V gene (reference sequence). CDR3 bases: TGTGCCAGCAGCCCGACAGGGCTTAATGGGGAGCAGTACTTC. Encoded protein: CASSPTGLNGEQYF.

The chain employs TRBV4-2 and TRBJ2-2, with D possibly matching TRBD2 (6 bases). CDR1 and CDR2 (germline): LGHNA, YNFKEQ. V lost 0 bases to trimming and J lost 4 bases, with 12 bases between them. The CDR3 extends over 16 amino acids. The CDR3 loop reads CASSQDAEGSTGELFF. In DNA form, the CDR3 reads TGTGCCAGCAGCCAAGACGCGGAGGGGAGCACCGGGGAGCTGTTTTTT.

This clone was detected only once. This chain uses TRBV11-2 with TRBJ2-2; 7 positions agree with TRBD1. V lost 1 base to trimming and J lost 7 bases; unmatched junction nucleotides: 12. CDR3 length: 17 amino acids. Germline lookup yields CDR1 SGHAT and CDR2 FQNNGV. CDR3 amino acids: CASSLVRAGGWNGELFF. The CDR3 DNA reads as TGTGCCAGCAGCTTAGTCAGGGCAGGGGGATGGAACGGGGAGCTGTTTTTT.

The rearrangement uses TRBV27 and TRBJ1-2; weak D call: TRBD1 (5 bases). Germline lookup yields CDR1 MNHEY and CDR2 SMNVEV (reference sequence). The CDR3 has 14 amino acids. The ends were cut back, 5 bases at V and 4 bases at J, with 14 bases in the middle. The CDR3 sequence is CASSQGREGYGYTF. The DNA for the CDR3 is TGTGCCAGCAGTCAAGGCAGGGAAGGCTATGGCTACACCTTC.

The rearrangement uses TRBV24-1 and TRBJ2-5; TRBD1 agrees at 9 bases. This CDR3 region has 15 residues. V trimming: 1 base; J trimming: 4 bases; junction bases outside the gene matches: 3. The germline gives CDR1 KGHDR, CDR2 SFDVKD. CDR3 region: CATSDLGDRAETQYF. The CDR3 region has the DNA TGTGCCACCAGTGATTTAGGGGACAGGGCAGAGACCCAGTACTTC.

The rearrangement uses TRBV6-5 and TRBJ2-7, with D maybe TRBD1 (6 bases). CDR1 MNHEY and CDR2 SVGAGI come from the germline V gene. The CDR3 is made up of 14 amino acids. The ends were cut back, 6 bases at V and 6 bases at J, with 18 bases in the middle. CDR3 in DNA: TGTGCCAGCAGAGGCAGGGGAAGGGGCGGCGAGCAGTACTTC. Translating gives CASRGRGRGGEQYF.

J is TRBJ1-4 and V is TRBV24-1, with 8 nucleotides matching TRBD1. CDR3 size: 15 residues. The trim removed 3 bases at V and 7 bases at J, leaving 6 bases unmatched. Germline V gene data show CDR1 as KGHDR and CDR2 as SFDVKD. The CDR3 nucleotides read TGTGCCACCAGTGATCGGACAGGGATTTCTGAAAAACTGTTTTTT. Its translation: CATSDRTGISEKLFF.

The J gene is TRBJ1-5, the V gene TRBV7-2; D ambiguous. CDR1 and CDR2 (germline): SGHTA, FQGNSA. V gave up 5 bases and J gave up 4 bases, with 6 bases separating them. This CDR3 contains 12 residues. The DNA of the CDR3 is TGTGCCAGCAGCGTCAGGAATCAGCCCCAGCATTTT. Encoded protein: CASSVRNQPQHF. Using reference TRBV7-2 and TRBJ1-5 for the parts outside the CDR3, the full variable domain is GAGVSQSPSNKVTEKGKDVELRCDPISGHTALYWYRQSLGQGLEFLIYFQGNSAPDKSGLPSDRFSAERTGGSVSTLTIQRTQQEDSAVYLCASSVRNQPQHFGDGTRLSIL.

A single count supports this clone. The rearrangement uses TRBV2 and TRBJ2-3, with TRBD2 as a possible D gene (6 bases). CDR1 SNHLY and CDR2 FYNNEI come from the germline V gene. Between the trimmed V and J ends, which lost 0 bases and 2 bases, there was a span of 9 bases. The CDR3 totals 15 residues. The CDR3: CASSEAGGNTDTQYF. CDR3 DNA: TGTGCCAGCAGTGAAGCAGGCGGGAACACAGATACGCAGTATTTT.

This rearrangement joins TRBV28 to TRBJ2-7; TRBD1 might be the D (6 bases). With 5 bases removed from V and 5 bases from J, the gap between germline ends came to 10 bases. Looked up from germline, CDR1 is MDHEN and CDR2 is SYDVKM. The CDR3 extends over 12 amino acids. The chain's CDR3 is CASSQGSHEQYF. CDR3 bases: TGTGCCAGCAGTCAGGGGTCCCACGAGCAGTACTTC.

V is TRBV30 and J is TRBJ2-6; the D gene is possibly TRBD1 (6 bases). V lost 5 bases to trimming and J lost 2 bases, with 13 bases between them. Looked up from germline, CDR1 is GTSNPN and CDR2 is SVGIG (reference sequence). CDR3 length: 15 amino acids. The CDR3 sequence: CAWQIPGAGANVLTF. The CDR3 bases are TGTGCCTGGCAGATTCCAGGGGCTGGGGCCAACGTCCTGACTTTC.

This chain joins TRBV7-3 and TRBJ2-7; 10 bases fit TRBD2. The CDR3 spans 15 residues. The germline V gene encodes CDR1 SGHTA and CDR2 FQGTGA. Germline trimming cut 5 bases from V and 4 bases from J; bases unmatched to any gene: 8. The CDR3 sequence is CASSPPASGGYEQYF. CDR3 DNA: TGTGCCAGCAGCCCCCCAGCTAGCGGGGGTTACGAGCAGTACTTC.

The chain carries TRBV5-5 and TRBJ2-2; 7 bases map to TRBD1. Trimming removed 4 bases from V and 4 bases from J; junction bases left unmatched: 22. Germline CDR1 SGHKS, CDR2 YYEKEE (reference sequence). CDR3 length: 20 residues. CDR3 loop: CASSPDRTPQSVVITGELFF. The CDR3 DNA reads as TGTGCCAGCAGCCCGGACAGGACACCCCAATCGGTAGTGATCACCGGGGAGCTGTTTTTT.

The chain carries TRBV4-1 and TRBJ1-4, with a tentative D call TRBD1 (5 bases). The germline gives CDR1 MGHRA, CDR2 YSYEKL. This CDR3 is 17 amino acids long. V was trimmed by 1 base and J by 8 bases, leaving 20 bases between them. The CDR3 nucleotides read TGCGCCAGCAGCCAAGCTCCCTCGCAGGGCGCGGAGGAAAAACTGTTTTTT. Translating gives CASSQAPSQGAEEKLFF.

CDR3 protein: CASSVMSGRAVTGELFF. Here the CDR3 DNA reads TGTGCCAGCAGCGTAATGAGCGGGAGGGCCGTCACCGGGGAGCTGTTTTTT. The chain has TRBV9 and TRBJ2-2; TRBD2 matches 10 bases. The germline gives CDR1 SGDLS, CDR2 YYNGEE. The CDR3 is made up of 17 amino acids. With 1 base clipped from V and 4 bases from J, the junction kept 7 bases outside the gene matches.

A single count supports this clone. This chain joins TRBV28 and TRBJ2-7; TRBD1 agrees at 7 bases. Trimming cost V 5 bases and J 7 bases; bases outside gene matches: 8. CDR1 MDHEN and CDR2 SYDVKM come from the germline V gene. The CDR3 is 13 residues long. CDR3 region: CASSPDRLREQYF. The CDR3 region has the DNA TGTGCCAGCAGTCCGGACAGGCTTAGGGAGCAGTACTTC. Variable domain in full (rest from reference TRBV28 and TRBJ2-7): DVKVTQSSRYLVKRTGEKVFLECVQDMDHENMFWYRQDPGLGLRLIYFSYDVKMKEKGDIPEGYSVSREKKERFSLILESASTNQTSMYLCASSPDRLREQYFGPGTRLTVT.